This TCR beta chain was documented in a study of identical twins. Overall study results and limits: Within cord blood, abundant beta clonotypes carried fewer insertions, but memory repertoires showed no such trend. Models underpredicted monozygotic twin sharing of out-of-frame TCR alpha.

Each CDR3 protein is one row after TCRdb ran MiXCR on the 5' RACE reads. The sample lists nearly 650,000 distinct CDR3 sequences, roughly 7.1% seen once, with 1.6% in the top ten. The CDR3 runs 16 residues. V lost 2 bases and J lost 0; bases outside the gene matches: 5. From germline, CDR1 is SEHNR and CDR2 FQNEAQ (reference sequence). This clonotype came up a few times. Its antigen is currently unknown. This same sample was also part of a study on yellow fever vaccine responses in identical twins.

The sample consisted of PBMCs. The rearrangement links TRBV7-9 to TRBJ2-5; 8 positions match TRBD2. The sequence was obtained from a woman between 18 and 29 years old in good health. The CDR3 spells CASSLLAGGYQETQYF. Written as DNA, the CDR3 is TGTGCCAGCAGCTTATTGGCGGGGGGTTACCAAGAGACCCAGTACTTC.